The rows below give T cell receptor beta chains drawn from one sample of a study of cytomegalovirus exposure and HLA in healthy donors. Assay: immunoSEQ multiplex PCR; the TCRdb copy retains only in-frame clones and omits some. Its clone listing holds 150,000 to 200,000 clones. The specimen sequenced was PBMCs. The receptors come from a woman aged 55-69 years in good health and CMV-seronegative. The CDR3 runs from the conserved cysteine through the conserved F or W. D genes are given only for firm matches.

>TRBV2|NA|TRBJ1-4
TGTGCCAGCAGAGCGGACAGCTCAAATGAAAAACTGTTTTTT
CASRADSSNEKLFF
>TRBV4-3|NA|TRBJ1-6
TGCGCCAGCAGCCAGGGACAACTTAATTCACCCCTCCACTTT
CASSQGQLNSPLHF
>TRBV7-9|TRBD1|TRBJ1-1
TGTGCCACCTTCACAGGGGTTGCTGAAGCTTTCTTT
CATFTGVAEAFF
>TRBV7-3|TRBD2|TRBJ2-1
TGTGCCAGCAGCTTAGCGGGGGGGCCCTCCTACAATGAGCAGTTCTTC
CASSLAGGPSYNEQFF
>TRBV19|NA|TRBJ2-1
TGTGCCAGTAGTACCGGGACTCCCTCCTACAATGAGCAGTTCTTC
CASSTGTPSYNEQFF
>TRBV19|TRBD1|TRBJ2-5
TGTGCCATAGGGGGGACAGGGTCGGGAGAGACCCAGTACTTC
CAIGGTGSGETQYF
>TRBV4-2|TRBD2|TRBJ2-1
TGTGCCAGCAGCCGGGGGTCGGGACTAGCGGGAGACAATGAGCAGTTCTTC
CASSRGSGLAGDNEQFF
>TRBV11-2|NA|TRBJ1-6
TGTGCCAGCAGCGCCTCAACTTATTCACCCCTCCACTTT
CASSASTYSPLHF
>TRBV5-5|NA|TRBJ1-1
TGTGCCAGCAGCTTATTGGGGGGGAACACTGAAGCTTTCTTT
CASSLLGGNTEAFF
>TRBV7-9|NA|TRBJ1-1
TGTGCCAGCAGCACCAAACAGGTTGGGAACACTGAAGCTTTCTTT
CASSTKQVGNTEAFF
>TRBV20-1|TRBD1|TRBJ2-7
TGCAGTGCTAGTACAGGGGACGAGCAGTACTTC
CSASTGDEQYF
>TRBV2|NA|TRBJ1-1
TGTGCCAGCACAGATTGGAGCACTGAAGCTTTCTTT
CASTDWSTEAFF
>TRBV9|NA|TRBJ2-7
TGTGCCAGCAGCGGAGACAGCCGCTACGAGCAGTACTTC
CASSGDSRYEQYF
>TRBV5-1|NA|TRBJ1-6
TGCGCCAGCAGCTTGGCCGACAGCCTTGGTTCACCCCTCCACTTT
CASSLADSLGSPLHF
>TRBV10-3|TRBD1|TRBJ1-4
TGTGCCATCAAAGGCCAGGGGGACGGTGAAAAACTGTTTTTT
CAIKGQGDGEKLFF
>TRBV12-5|NA|TRBJ1-1
TGTGCTAGTGGCCGAGGACAGACGAACACTGAAGCTTTCTTT
CASGRGQTNTEAFF
>TRBV5-1|NA|TRBJ1-4
TGCGCCAGCAGCTCCTCCGGGGTTGCAACTAATGAAAAACTGTTTTTT
CASSSSGVATNEKLFF
>TRBV18|TRBD1|TRBJ1-1
TGTGCCAGCTCATCTAAACAGGGGAGTAACACTGAAGCTTTCTTT
CASSSKQGSNTEAFF
>TRBV7-8|NA|TRBJ1-5
TGTGCCAGCAGCTTACAGGGGTCTGGTCCCGCCAATCAGCCCCAGCATTTT
CASSLQGSGPANQPQHF
>TRBV6-5|NA|TRBJ1-3
TGTGCCAGCAGTTACTATTCGGGGTCTGGAAACACCATATATTTT
CASSYYSGSGNTIYF
>TRBV7-2|TRBD1|TRBJ1-2
TGTGCCAGCAGCTTAGACAGGGGTGGCTACACCTTC
CASSLDRGGYTF
>TRBV2|NA|TRBJ1-3
TGTGCCACCCATGCCGGGTCCTCTGGAAACACCATATATTTT
CATHAGSSGNTIYF
>TRBV7-9|NA|TRBJ2-1
TGTGCCAGCAGCTTACCGGATGAGCAGTTCTTC
CASSLPDEQFF
>TRBV7-6|NA|TRBJ1-5
TGTGCCAGCAGCTCTAAACCTAACAGCAGCTTACATAGCAATCAGCCCCAGCATTTT
CASSSKPNSSLHSNQPQHF
>TRBV6-6|TRBD1|TRBJ2-2
TGTGCCAGCAGTTACCCGAAGGGGGCGGCCGGGGAGCTGTTTTTT
CASSYPKGAAGELFF
>TRBV27|NA|TRBJ2-2
TGTGCCAGCAGTTTTTCTGGGGAGCTGTTTTTT
CASSFSGELFF
>TRBV29-1|NA|TRBJ2-7
TGCAGCGTTGAAGATCTTCGGAGGGGTTCCTACGAGCAGTACTTC
CSVEDLRRGSYEQYF
>TRBV7-3|TRBD1|TRBJ2-3
TGTGCCAGCAGCTTAACTTTTGGATCAGGGACAGGTCCAGATACGCAGTATTTT
CASSLTFGSGTGPDTQYF
>TRBV2|TRBD1|TRBJ2-7
TGTGCCAGCCTGGGACAGGATGAGGGGTACGAGCAGTACTTC
CASLGQDEGYEQYF
>TRBV19|NA|TRBJ1-2
TGTGCCAGTAGTACACGGGACATATGGAACTATGGCTACACCTTC
CASSTRDIWNYGYTF
>TRBV5-1|NA|TRBJ2-7
TGCGCCAGCAGCTTATACGGGACTGTCAACGAGCAGTACTTC
CASSLYGTVNEQYF
>TRBV11-3|TRBD1|TRBJ2-3
TGTGCCAGCAGCTTTGGACAGGGACAAACTAGCACAGATACGCAGTATTTT
CASSFGQGQTSTDTQYF
>TRBV2|NA|TRBJ1-2
TGTGCCAGCAGCCCGCAGGCTCCTAACTATGGCTACACCTTC
CASSPQAPNYGYTF
>TRBV5-1|TRBD1|TRBJ2-5
TGCGCCAGCAGCCTCACAGGGGGTTCCGAGGAGACCCAGTACTTC
CASSLTGGSEETQYF
>TRBV7-3|TRBD1|TRBJ2-5
TGTGCCAGCAGCTCGACAGGGGAAGAGACCCAGTACTTC
CASSSTGEETQYF
>TRBV27|TRBD2|TRBJ2-5
TGTGCCAGCCTTCCTGGGCGGGGGGGCGGTGAGACCCAGTACTTC
CASLPGRGGGETQYF
>TRBV9|NA|TRBJ1-4
TGTGCCAGCAGCGTTAGGGACACCCCTGGTGAAAAACTGTTTTTT
CASSVRDTPGEKLFF
>TRBV5-1|TRBD2|TRBJ2-1
TGCGCCAGCAGCCCCCTAGCGGGGACCTACAATGAGCAGTTCTTC
CASSPLAGTYNEQFF
>TRBV7-9|NA|TRBJ2-5
TGTGCCAGCAGCCCCGGGACAACCACGGGGGAGACCCAGTACTTC
CASSPGTTTGETQYF
>TRBV4-3|TRBD2|TRBJ2-2
TGCGCCAGCAGCATACTAGCGGGAACGAACACCGGGGAGCTGTTTTTT
CASSILAGTNTGELFF
>TRBV18|NA|TRBJ2-7
TGTGCCAGCTCATTGGCGGGTAGCGGCTCCTACGAGCAGTACTTC
CASSLAGSGSYEQYF
>TRBV25-1|NA|TRBJ2-5
TGTGCCAGCAGTGAATTGGCAGGGTTGGAGACCCAGTACTTC
CASSELAGLETQYF